This T cell receptor (beta chain) was sequenced in a study of cytomegalovirus exposure and HLA in healthy donors. The CDR3 contains 12 residues. The V gene's germline CDR1 is SGDLS and CDR2 YYNGEE. V lost 0 bases and J 4 bases, leaving 4 bases between the germline ends. This clone was recorded a few times. PCR amplification relied on 60 Vbeta primers (plus 13 Jbeta primers). Profiling relied on immunoSEQ multiplex PCR, and the TCRdb table lists in-frame clones only, not all of them. The table records 150,000 to 180,000 clones, about 80% of them present only once. The chain is built from TRBV9 and TRBJ1-2, with D uncertain. The receptor comes from a man aged 25-40 years in good health and CMV-seropositive. Specimen: PBMCs. As DNA, the CDR3 is TGTGCCAGCAGCGTAGGGCCCTATGGCTACACCTTC. Translated: CASSVGPYGYTF.